A selection of T cell receptor beta chains follows, all from one sample in a study of identical twins. MiXCR, run by TCRdb on the 5' RACE reads, gives a single entry per CDR3 protein. The table records 600,000 to 800,000 distinct CDR3 sequences, 21% of them present only once. These records were also assigned to another study, of T cells expressing NK-cell markers.

The sequenced sample consisted of PBMCs. The receptor source for this set is a woman aged 18-29 years in good health. The CDR3 runs from the conserved cysteine through the conserved F or W. Each record gives: V gene, J gene, CDR3 protein.

>TRBV20-1|TRBJ2-1
CSAVTSGRRNEQFF
>TRBV6-1|TRBJ2-2
CASSGRAYTGELFF
>TRBV20-1|TRBJ1-2
CSAPLPGQEEGYTF
>TRBV20-1|TRBJ2-5
CSARSDGSQYF
>TRBV20-1|TRBJ2-5
CSASRLAGQETQYF
>TRBV30|TRBJ1-5
CAWSPGGWQPQHF
>TRBV12-3/TRBV12-4|TRBJ2-3
CASSRHGLDPRFTDTQYF
>TRBV9|TRBJ1-1
CASSVGVANTEAFF
>TRBV29-1|TRBJ2-7
CSVKTTTYEQYF
>TRBV20-1|TRBJ2-2
CSALFQRGVNTGELFF
>TRBV11-2|TRBJ2-5
CASSFGPIQETQYF
>TRBV27|TRBJ1-1
CASRSERAEAFF
>TRBV5-1|TRBJ2-7
CASSLAGQGTSYEQYF
>TRBV6-4|TRBJ2-3
CASSDRPHPSTDTQYF
>TRBV3-1|TRBJ2-6
CASSPLLGANVLTF
>TRBV28|TRBJ2-1
CASSLVAKEQFF
>TRBV25-1|TRBJ1-2
CASSAKPHLYGYTF
>TRBV20-1|TRBJ1-2
CSAREINYGYTF
>TRBV20-1|TRBJ1-2
CSATQTGLGGYGYTF
>TRBV12-3/TRBV12-4|TRBJ2-5
CASFNTGGETQYF
>TRBV21-1|TRBJ2-7
CASTTHHIIKRGSGPGPREGKYF
>TRBV9|TRBJ2-1
CASSVDPTYNEQFF
>TRBV5-6|TRBJ2-7
CASSWGTGPRAEQYF
>TRBV29-1|TRBJ1-1
CSATGQGVNTEAFF
>TRBV5-6|TRBJ2-7
CASSSGLGYEQYF
>TRBV6-1|TRBJ2-7
CASEGLAGQGQYF
>TRBV29-1|TRBJ2-1
CSVVNPGNEQFF
>TRBV4-2|TRBJ2-7
CASSQGTAPYDEQYF
>TRBV24-1|TRBJ2-1
CATSDSGAYNEQFF
>TRBV5-1|TRBJ2-7
CASSPVAGIDEQYF
>TRBV7-2|TRBJ1-6
CASSLGGGNSPLHF
>TRBV30|TRBJ2-1
CAWCPTSGPFYF
>TRBV5-1|TRBJ2-2
CASAEAGGTGELFF
>TRBV12-3/TRBV12-4|TRBJ1-1
CASSFAYTEAFF
>TRBV30|TRBJ1-3
CAWSQGAPSGNTIYF
>TRBV5-1|TRBJ2-1
CASRRLAGGSSYNEQFF
>TRBV30|TRBJ1-6
CAWSVWGIGDSPLHF
>TRBV6-5|TRBJ2-5
CASSFLPTTETQYF
>TRBV29-1|TRBJ1-2
CSANSGGKSIVGYTF
>TRBV6-1|TRBJ1-1
CASSGRVTQAFF
>TRBV11-2|TRBJ2-3
CASRQSGTDTQYF